The 8 T cell receptor beta chains given below trace back to one sample, sequenced in a study of T cells in Graves' hyperthyroidism and ophthalmopathy. Amplification targeted TCR beta CDR3 regions from RNA transcripts. First-round RT-PCR with HTBI primers amplified the TCR CDR3 region. TCRdb processed the multiplex PCR reads anew with MiXCR; each CDR3 protein has one entry. The profile shows some 360,000 distinct CDR3 sequences, around 18% of them singletons. Sequenced input: blood. These receptors all stem from a woman aged 40 to 50 with Graves' ophthalmopathy.

The table lists this clonotype with many counts. V is TRBV19 and J is TRBJ2-2; a weak D match, TRBD1 (5 bases). V shed 8 bases and J shed 3 bases, with 13 bases lying between them. The CDR3 spans 14 residues. CDR1 LNHDA and CDR2 SQIVND come from the germline V gene (reference sequence). CDR3 loop: CASVGKGYTGELFF. In DNA, the CDR3 is TGTGCCAGTGTAGGAAAGGGGTACACCGGGGAGCTGTTTTTT. Complete variable domain (other parts from reference TRBV19 and TRBJ2-2): DGGITQSPKYLFRKEGQNVTLSCEQNLNHDAMYWYRQDPGQGLRLIYYSQIVNDFQKGDIAEGYSVSREKKESFPLTVTSAQKNPTAFYLCASVGKGYTGELFFGEGSRLTVL.

The table lists this clonotype with many counts. The V gene is TRBV27, the J gene TRBJ2-7; 7 bases agree with TRBD2. This CDR3 spans 14 amino acids. Germline CDR1 MNHEY, CDR2 SMNVEV (reference sequence). Germline trimming cut 6 bases from V and 1 base from J; bases unmatched to any gene: 6. The CDR3 spells CASRLFGGSYEQYF. In nucleotides, the CDR3 is TGTGCCAGCAGGCTTTTCGGGGGGTCCTACGAGCAGTACTTC.

This clonotype was recorded at least ten times. The chain carries TRBV5-1 and TRBJ1-1, with TRBD1 as a possible D gene (5 bases). Between the trimmed V and J ends, which lost 1 base and 8 bases, there was a span of 15 bases. There are 14 residues in the CDR3. The germline gives CDR1 SGHRS, CDR2 YFSETQ. This chain's CDR3 is CASSLYVQEKEAFF. The CDR3 DNA sequence: TGCGCCAGCAGCTTGTATGTACAGGAAAAAGAAGCTTTCTTT.

This clonotype was picked up a small number of times. The chain is built from TRBV3-1 and TRBJ2-5; TRBD2 matches at 9 bases. V lost 1 base and J lost 3; bases outside the gene matches: 6. The CDR3 contains 16 residues. Germline V gives CDR1 LGHDT, CDR2 YNNKEL (reference sequence). CDR3 in DNA: TGTGCCAGCAGCCAAGTAAGCGGGAGGTTTGAAGAGACCCAGTACTTC. Translation gives CASSQVSGRFEETQYF.

This clonotype was seen more than once but under ten times. The chain links TRBV28 to TRBJ1-3, with D possibly matching TRBD1 (6 bases). This CDR3 has 16 residues. V was cut by 3 bases and J by 1 base, with 13 bases left in between. CDR1 MDHEN and CDR2 SYDVKM come from the germline V gene. Written as DNA, the CDR3 is TGTGCCAGCAGTTTTTTCAGGGGAAGGTCTGGAAACACCATATATTTT. Translation: CASSFFRGRSGNTIYF.

The chain links TRBV29-1 to TRBJ1-5, with D possibly being TRBD1 (5 bases). V dropped 4 bases and J dropped 4 bases, with 11 bases sitting between them. This CDR3 has 13 amino acids. Germline CDR1 is SQVTM and CDR2 is ANQGSEA. Here the CDR3 reads CSVGSGANQPQHF. The CDR3 region has the DNA TGCAGCGTTGGAAGCGGGGCTAATCAGCCCCAGCATTTT.

Ten or more counts support this clonotype. This rearrangement joins TRBV24-1 to TRBJ1-1, with 9 bases aligning to TRBD1. CDR1 and CDR2 from the germline V gene are KGHDR and SFDVKD. The J segment lost 1 base and the V segment lost 3 bases, leaving 11 bases of the junction unmatched. This CDR3 has 18 residues. This chain's CDR3 is CATSDSNRDRVGNTEAFF. CDR3 bases: TGTGCCACCAGTGATAGCAACCGGGACAGGGTAGGGAACACTGAAGCTTTCTTT.

In its sample, this clonotype was seen many times. The V and J genes are TRBV27 and TRBJ2-7, with 9 bases fitting TRBD1. Germline V gives CDR1 MNHEY, CDR2 SMNVEV (reference sequence). Unmatched junction bases numbered 10, after V lost 5 bases and J lost 5 bases. The CDR3 extends over 15 amino acids. This CDR3 is CASSESGTGSHEQYF. The CDR3 DNA is TGTGCCAGCAGTGAATCCGGGACAGGGAGCCACGAGCAGTACTTC.